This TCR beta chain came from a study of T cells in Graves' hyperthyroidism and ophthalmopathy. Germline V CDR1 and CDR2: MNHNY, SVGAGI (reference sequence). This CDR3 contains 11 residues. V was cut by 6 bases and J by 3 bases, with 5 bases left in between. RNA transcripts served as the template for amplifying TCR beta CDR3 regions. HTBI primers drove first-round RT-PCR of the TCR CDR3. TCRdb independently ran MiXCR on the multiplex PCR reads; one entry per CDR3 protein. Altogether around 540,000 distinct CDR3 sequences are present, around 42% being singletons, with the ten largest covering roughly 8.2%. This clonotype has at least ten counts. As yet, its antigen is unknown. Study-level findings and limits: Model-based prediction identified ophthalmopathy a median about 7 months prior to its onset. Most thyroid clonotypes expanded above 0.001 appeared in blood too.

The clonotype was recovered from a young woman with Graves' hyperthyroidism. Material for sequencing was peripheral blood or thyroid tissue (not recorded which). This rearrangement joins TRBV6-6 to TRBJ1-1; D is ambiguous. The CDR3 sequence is CASREYTEAFF. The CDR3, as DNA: TGTGCCAGCAGGGAGTACACTGAAGCTTTCTTT.